The source of this TCR beta chain is a study of blood T cell repertoires in COVID-19. Some clones are missing from TCRdb's copy, which holds only in-frame ones; the method was immunoSEQ multiplex PCR. The sample includes 40,000 to 55,000 clones, roughly 84% of them seen just once. The length of the CDR3 is 15 residues. Trimming took 4 bases from V and 1 from J; bases not matched to a gene: 2. Germline loops: CDR1 SNHLY, CDR2 FYNNEI. The J gene is TRBJ1-5, the V gene TRBV2, with TRBD1 matching over 9 bases. This receptor was taken from a man aged 45-65 years with active COVID-19. Input material: peripheral blood. The CDR3 region is CASSADRGSNQPQHF. The CDR3 nucleotides are TGTGCCAGCAGTGCGGACAGGGGAAGCAATCAGCCCCAGCATTTT.